This entry concerns a single TCR beta chain. Antigen unknown. V dropped 0 bases and J dropped 5; count of bases not matched to a gene: 8. The CDR3 covers 15 residues. Germline assignment: CDR1 SGDLS and CDR2 YYNGEE. This sample stems from a study of cytomegalovirus exposure and HLA in healthy donors. Study-wide findings and caveats: In an earlier analysis, most TCR beta V segments were productive about 90% or about 30% of the time. What TCR beta sequences reportedly achieved was accurate prediction of HLA-A and HLA-B alleles in most subjects. One variant, a missense change in DCLRE1C, was linked in a later analysis to TCR beta V- and J-gene trimming.

PCR was performed using 60 Vbeta and 13 Jbeta primers. In the study's own analysis: It was a later analysis that counted tens of millions of unique TCR beta chains, of which roughly 11 million were shared. The repertoire was sequenced with immunoSEQ multiplex PCR; TCRdb's copy has only in-frame clones and lacks some. V, J and clone size are those of that table, while D and trimming were read from the DNA. The table has over 120,000 clones, 80% seen once. This TCR came from a woman between 25 and 40 years old in good health and CMV-seronegative. This sequence joins TRBV9 and TRBJ2-7, with 7 bases lining up with TRBD1. The sample was PBMCs. The CDR3 reads CASSVGATGSDEQYF. The CDR3 bases are TGTGCCAGCAGCGTAGGCGCGACAGGGTCCGACGAGCAGTACTTC.